Listed below are T cell receptor beta chains from one sample, sequenced in a study of chemoradiotherapy in HPV16-positive cancers. Libraries were prepared by immunoSEQ multiplex PCR; TCRdb keeps only in-frame clonotypes and omits some of them. Among about 8,900 clones listed, roughly 84% were seen once. The input for sequencing was tumor tissue, taken from a patient who underwent chemoradiotherapy. All receptors derive from a human donor with HPV-associated anogenital cancer. Each CDR3 is given with its conserved first and last residue. The order of the fields is clone size, J gene, D gene, V gene, CDR3 protein, CDR3 DNA. The D gene is left open where the match is weak. Some rows have no size entry. The others give once, few or many, or a class for an expanded clone.

clone_size: NA; j_call: TRBJ2-2; d_call: NA; v_call: TRBV29-1; cdr3_aa: CSVSPGWNTGELFF; cdr3_nt: TGCAGCGTCTCTCCAGGGTGGAACACCGGGGAGCTGTTTTTT
clone_size: NA; j_call: TRBJ1-1; d_call: NA; v_call: TRBV5-1; cdr3_aa: CASTGVDTEAFF; cdr3_nt: TGCGCCAGCACGGGGGTAGACACTGAAGCTTTCTTT
clone_size: once; j_call: TRBJ2-7; d_call: NA; v_call: TRBV18; cdr3_aa: CASSPREGGKNEQYF; cdr3_nt: TGTGCCAGCTCACCACGGGAGGGGGGTAAGAACGAGCAGTACTTC
clone_size: NA; j_call: TRBJ2-1; d_call: TRBD1; v_call: TRBV5-1; cdr3_aa: CASSPEQGARYEQFF; cdr3_nt: TGCGCCAGCAGCCCTGAGCAGGGGGCGAGGTATGAGCAGTTCTTC
clone_size: NA; j_call: TRBJ2-1; d_call: NA; v_call: TRBV2; cdr3_aa: CASSGKGYEQFF; cdr3_nt: TGTGCCAGCAGTGGGAAGGGTTATGAGCAGTTCTTC
clone_size: NA; j_call: TRBJ2-1; d_call: NA; v_call: TRBV5-1; cdr3_aa: CASSLVSAGTLNEQFF; cdr3_nt: TGCGCCAGCAGCTTGGTTTCAGCGGGTACACTCAATGAGCAGTTCTTC
clone_size: few; j_call: TRBJ2-7; d_call: NA; v_call: TRBV7-9; cdr3_aa: CASSSPGLPYEQYF; cdr3_nt: TGTGCCAGCAGCTCACCGGGACTTCCCTACGAGCAGTACTTC
clone_size: NA; j_call: TRBJ1-4; d_call: TRBD1; v_call: TRBV2; cdr3_aa: CASKIGQDFEKLFF; cdr3_nt: TGTGCCAGCAAAATAGGACAGGACTTTGAAAAACTGTTTTTT
clone_size: once; j_call: TRBJ1-4; d_call: NA; v_call: TRBV4-2; cdr3_aa: CASSPQGNEKLFF; cdr3_nt: TGTGCCAGCAGCCCGCAGGGTAATGAAAAACTGTTTTTT
clone_size: once; j_call: TRBJ2-5; d_call: TRBD1; v_call: TRBV5-4; cdr3_aa: CASSNTGVETQYF; cdr3_nt: TGTGCCAGCAGCAATACAGGGGTAGAGACCCAGTACTTC
clone_size: few; j_call: TRBJ2-5; d_call: NA; v_call: TRBV5-1; cdr3_aa: CASSLGTGETQYF; cdr3_nt: TGCGCCAGCAGCTTGGGGACGGGGGAGACCCAGTACTTC
clone_size: NA; j_call: TRBJ1-1; d_call: NA; v_call: TRBV28; cdr3_aa: CASWAGALNTEAFF; cdr3_nt: TGTGCCAGCTGGGCCGGAGCCTTGAACACTGAAGCTTTCTTT
clone_size: NA; j_call: TRBJ1-2; d_call: NA; v_call: TRBV5-4; cdr3_aa: CASSLDKNYGYTF; cdr3_nt: TGTGCCAGCAGCTTGGACAAGAACTATGGCTACACCTTC
clone_size: few; j_call: TRBJ2-7; d_call: TRBD2; v_call: TRBV4-2; cdr3_aa: CASSQDPAGVFEQYF; cdr3_nt: TGTGCCAGCAGCCAAGATCCAGCGGGAGTTTTTGAGCAGTACTTC
clone_size: NA; j_call: TRBJ2-2; d_call: NA; v_call: TRBV7-6; cdr3_aa: CASRTGTIYTGELFF; cdr3_nt: TGTGCCAGCAGGACCGGGACAATATACACCGGGGAGCTGTTTTTT
clone_size: few; j_call: TRBJ2-3; d_call: TRBD2; v_call: TRBV2; cdr3_aa: CASSDGAGALDTQYF; cdr3_nt: TGTGCCAGCAGTGATGGAGCGGGGGCTCTAGATACGCAGTATTTT
clone_size: NA; j_call: TRBJ1-4; d_call: NA; v_call: TRBV9; cdr3_aa: CASSEGGTNEKLFF; cdr3_nt: TGTGCCAGCAGCGAGGGGGGGACTAATGAAAAACTGTTTTTT
clone_size: NA; j_call: TRBJ1-2; d_call: NA; v_call: TRBV19; cdr3_aa: CASSPPGLHGYTF; cdr3_nt: TGTGCCAGTAGCCCCCCGGGTCTCCATGGCTACACCTTC
clone_size: NA; j_call: TRBJ1-2; d_call: TRBD1; v_call: TRBV5-1; cdr3_aa: CASSSQQGKGGYTF; cdr3_nt: TGCGCCAGCAGCTCCCAACAGGGGAAAGGCGGCTACACCTTC
clone_size: NA; j_call: TRBJ2-5; d_call: NA; v_call: TRBV2; cdr3_aa: CASSGNIQETQYF; cdr3_nt: TGTGCCAGCAGTGGTAACATCCAAGAGACCCAGTACTTC
clone_size: once; j_call: TRBJ1-5; d_call: NA; v_call: TRBV5-5; cdr3_aa: CASSMGLNSDQPQHF; cdr3_nt: TGTGCCAGCAGCATGGGACTTAATAGCGATCAGCCCCAGCATTTT
clone_size: few; j_call: TRBJ2-7; d_call: TRBD1; v_call: TRBV6-5; cdr3_aa: CASGTGLISYEQYF; cdr3_nt: TGTGCCAGCGGGACAGGGTTAATCTCCTACGAGCAGTACTTC
clone_size: NA; j_call: TRBJ1-3; d_call: NA; v_call: TRBV10-3; cdr3_aa: CATTAGVGGNTIYF; cdr3_nt: TGTGCCACCACTGCAGGGGTCGGGGGAAACACCATATATTTT
clone_size: NA; j_call: TRBJ1-3; d_call: NA; v_call: TRBV30; cdr3_aa: CAWDTGNSGNTIYF; cdr3_nt: TGTGCCTGGGATACAGGGAACTCTGGAAACACCATATATTTT
clone_size: NA; j_call: TRBJ2-3; d_call: NA; v_call: TRBV15; cdr3_aa: CATSRDRRADTQYF; cdr3_nt: TGTGCCACCAGCAGAGATCGCAGGGCAGATACGCAGTATTTT
clone_size: NA; j_call: TRBJ1-1; d_call: NA; v_call: TRBV5-1; cdr3_aa: CASSLDSGARTEAFF; cdr3_nt: TGCGCCAGCAGCTTGGATTCGGGGGCGCGAACTGAAGCTTTCTTT
clone_size: NA; j_call: TRBJ2-3; d_call: NA; v_call: TRBV4-2; cdr3_aa: CASSQTPPGARGDTQYF; cdr3_nt: TGTGCCAGCAGCCAAACTCCGCCCGGGGCTCGAGGAGATACGCAGTATTTT
clone_size: few; j_call: TRBJ2-1; d_call: TRBD2; v_call: TRBV9; cdr3_aa: CASSAPLAGGGDEQFF; cdr3_nt: TGTGCCAGCAGCGCCCCACTAGCGGGAGGAGGGGATGAGCAGTTCTTC
clone_size: NA; j_call: TRBJ2-5; d_call: TRBD2; v_call: TRBV15; cdr3_aa: CATSKGLAGEETQYF; cdr3_nt: TGTGCCACCAGCAAGGGACTAGCGGGGGAAGAGACCCAGTACTTC
clone_size: once; j_call: TRBJ2-5; d_call: TRBD1; v_call: TRBV11-2; cdr3_aa: CASSLDRGGETQYF; cdr3_nt: TGTGCCAGCAGCCTCGACAGGGGGGGAGAGACCCAGTACTTC
clone_size: NA; j_call: TRBJ1-1; d_call: NA; v_call: TRBV7-9; cdr3_aa: CWGSLGRLNTEAFF; cdr3_nt: TGTTGGGGCAGCTTGGGACGGCTGAACACTGAAGCTTTCTTT
clone_size: NA; j_call: TRBJ2-5; d_call: TRBD1; v_call: TRBV9; cdr3_aa: CASSAGTGVSQETQYF; cdr3_nt: TGTGCCAGCAGCGCCGGGACAGGGGTGTCTCAAGAGACCCAGTACTTC
clone_size: NA; j_call: TRBJ2-7; d_call: TRBD1; v_call: TRBV19; cdr3_aa: CASSRNRQGVDEQYF; cdr3_nt: TGTGCCAGTAGTAGGAATAGACAGGGTGTCGACGAGCAGTACTTC
clone_size: NA; j_call: TRBJ1-2; d_call: NA; v_call: TRBV13; cdr3_aa: CASSLGQPPYGYTF; cdr3_nt: TGTGCCAGCAGCTTAGGACAGCCCCCATATGGCTACACCTTC
clone_size: NA; j_call: TRBJ1-6; d_call: NA; v_call: TRBV19; cdr3_aa: CASSGGGNSPLHF; cdr3_nt: TGTGCCAGTAGCGGCGGGGGTAATTCACCCCTCCACTTT
clone_size: NA; j_call: TRBJ1-1; d_call: NA; v_call: TRBV7-3; cdr3_aa: CASSQSGSGTEAFF; cdr3_nt: TGTGCCAGCAGCCAATCGGGGTCGGGCACTGAAGCTTTCTTT
clone_size: NA; j_call: TRBJ2-5; d_call: NA; v_call: TRBV7-9; cdr3_aa: CASSRETQYF; cdr3_nt: TGTGCCAGCAGCCGGGAGACCCAGTACTTC
clone_size: NA; j_call: TRBJ2-1; d_call: NA; v_call: TRBV27; cdr3_aa: CASSSYYEQFF; cdr3_nt: TGTGCCAGCAGTTCGTATTATGAGCAGTTCTTC
clone_size: few; j_call: TRBJ2-1; d_call: NA; v_call: TRBV2; cdr3_aa: CASTASRGGEQFF; cdr3_nt: TGTGCCAGCACCGCCTCCCGGGGTGGCGAGCAGTTCTTC
clone_size: NA; j_call: TRBJ2-3; d_call: TRBD2; v_call: TRBV7-6; cdr3_aa: CASSLIASGRAADTQYF; cdr3_nt: TGTGCCAGCAGCTTAATCGCGAGCGGGAGGGCCGCAGATACGCAGTATTTT